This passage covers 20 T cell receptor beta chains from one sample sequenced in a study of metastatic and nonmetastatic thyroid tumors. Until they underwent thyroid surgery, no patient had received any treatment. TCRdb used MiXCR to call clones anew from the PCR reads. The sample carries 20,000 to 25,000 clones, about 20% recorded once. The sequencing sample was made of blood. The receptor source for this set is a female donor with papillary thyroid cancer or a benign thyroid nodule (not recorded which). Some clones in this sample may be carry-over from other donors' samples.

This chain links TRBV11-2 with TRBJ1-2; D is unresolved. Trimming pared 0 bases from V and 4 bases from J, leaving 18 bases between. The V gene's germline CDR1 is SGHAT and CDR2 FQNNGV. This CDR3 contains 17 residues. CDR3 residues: CASSLDDLEGRFYGYTF. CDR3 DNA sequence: TGTGCCAGCAGCTTAGATGATCTCGAAGGGAGGTTCTATGGCTACACCTTC.

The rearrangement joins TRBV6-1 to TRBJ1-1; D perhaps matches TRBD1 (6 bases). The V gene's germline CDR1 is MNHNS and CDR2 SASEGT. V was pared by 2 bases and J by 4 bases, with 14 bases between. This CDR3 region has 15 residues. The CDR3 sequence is CASSESIEGGTEAFF. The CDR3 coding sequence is TGTGCCAGCAGTGAAAGTATTGAGGGGGGCACTGAAGCTTTCTTT.

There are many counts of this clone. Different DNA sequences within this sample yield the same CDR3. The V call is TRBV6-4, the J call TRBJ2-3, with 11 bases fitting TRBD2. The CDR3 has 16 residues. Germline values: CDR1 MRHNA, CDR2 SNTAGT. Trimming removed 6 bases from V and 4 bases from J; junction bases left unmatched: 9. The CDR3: CASSLGTSGGADTQYF. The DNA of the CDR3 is TGTGCCAGCAGCCTCGGGACTAGCGGAGGGGCAGATACGCAGTATTTT.

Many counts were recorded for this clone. The CDR3 DNA sequence: TGTGCCAGCAGCCCCCCACGCTTGAGCTCTGGGGCCAACGTCCTGACTTTC. Translated: CASSPPRLSSGANVLTF. The chain has TRBV6-1 and TRBJ2-6; no definite D call. The CDR3 has 17 residues. With 6 bases removed from V and 0 bases from J, the gap between germline ends came to 15 bases. In germline, CDR1 is MNHNS, CDR2 SASEGT.

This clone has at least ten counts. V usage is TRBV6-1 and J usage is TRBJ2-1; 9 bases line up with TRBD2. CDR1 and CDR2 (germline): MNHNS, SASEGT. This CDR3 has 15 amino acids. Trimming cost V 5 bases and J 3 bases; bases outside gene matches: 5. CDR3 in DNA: TGTGCCAGCAGTTTGGGACTAGCACTCTACAATGAGCAGTTCTTC. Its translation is CASSLGLALYNEQFF.

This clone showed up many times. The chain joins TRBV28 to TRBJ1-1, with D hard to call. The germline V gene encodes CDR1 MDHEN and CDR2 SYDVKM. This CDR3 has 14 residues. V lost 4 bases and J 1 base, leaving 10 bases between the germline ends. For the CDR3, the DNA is TGTGCCAGCAGTTCCGATCGAAGGAACACTGAAGCTTTCTTT. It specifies CASSSDRRNTEAFF.

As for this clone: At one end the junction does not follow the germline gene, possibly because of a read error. This chain's CDR3 is CRVDTGAGANVLTF. Written as DNA, the CDR3 is TGCAGAGTTGACACAGGGGCCGGGGCCAACGTCCTGACTTTC. This rearrangement joins TRBV29-1 to TRBJ2-6; TRBD1 matches at 7 bases. The CDR3 is 14 residues long. Germline-derived CDR1 and CDR2 are SQVTM and ANQGSEA.

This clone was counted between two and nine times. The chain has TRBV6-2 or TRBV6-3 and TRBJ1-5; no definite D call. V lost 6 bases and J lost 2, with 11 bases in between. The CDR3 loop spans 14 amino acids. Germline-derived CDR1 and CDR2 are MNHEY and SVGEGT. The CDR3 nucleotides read TGTGCCAGCAGCCTCGATAGGGGCAATCAGCCCCAGCATTTT. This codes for CASSLDRGNQPQHF.

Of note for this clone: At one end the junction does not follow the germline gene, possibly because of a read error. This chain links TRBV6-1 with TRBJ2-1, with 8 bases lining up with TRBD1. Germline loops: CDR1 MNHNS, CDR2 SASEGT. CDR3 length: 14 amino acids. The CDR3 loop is CASRRWTGWDDQFF. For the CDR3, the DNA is TGTGCCAGCAGGCGGTGGACAGGGTGGGATGATCAGTTCTTC.

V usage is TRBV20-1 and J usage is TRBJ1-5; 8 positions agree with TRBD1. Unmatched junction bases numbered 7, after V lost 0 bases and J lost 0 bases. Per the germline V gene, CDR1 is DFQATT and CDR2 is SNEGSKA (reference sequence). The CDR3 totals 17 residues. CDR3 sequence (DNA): TGCAGTGCTAGAGACCCCGGACAGGGTGTTAGCAATCAGCCCCAGCATTTT. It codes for CSARDPGQGVSNQPQHF.

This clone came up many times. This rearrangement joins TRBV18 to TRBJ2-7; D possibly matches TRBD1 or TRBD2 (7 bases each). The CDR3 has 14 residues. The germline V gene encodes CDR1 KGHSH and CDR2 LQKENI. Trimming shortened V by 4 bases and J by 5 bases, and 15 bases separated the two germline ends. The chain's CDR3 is CASSRRGGGNEQYF. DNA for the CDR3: TGTGCCAGCTCACGCCGGGGAGGGGGCAACGAGCAGTACTTC.

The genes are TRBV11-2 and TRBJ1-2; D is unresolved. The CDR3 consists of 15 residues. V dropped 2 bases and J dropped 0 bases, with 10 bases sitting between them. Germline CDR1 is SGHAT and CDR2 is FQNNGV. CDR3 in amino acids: CASSLSSGANYGYTF. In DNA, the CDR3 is TGTGCCAGCAGCTTATCTAGCGGGGCTAACTATGGCTACACCTTC.

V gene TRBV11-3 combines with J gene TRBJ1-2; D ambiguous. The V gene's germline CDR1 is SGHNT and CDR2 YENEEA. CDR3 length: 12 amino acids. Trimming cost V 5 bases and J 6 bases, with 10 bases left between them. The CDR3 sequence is CASSTRPNGYTF. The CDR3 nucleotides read TGTGCCAGCAGCACTCGGCCCAATGGCTACACCTTC.

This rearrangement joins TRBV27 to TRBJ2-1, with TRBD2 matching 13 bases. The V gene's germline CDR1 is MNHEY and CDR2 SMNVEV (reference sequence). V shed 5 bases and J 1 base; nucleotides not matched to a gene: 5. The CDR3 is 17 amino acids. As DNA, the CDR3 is TGTGCCAGCAGTCTCCGACTAGCGGGAGGTTCCTACAATGAGCAGTTCTTC. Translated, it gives CASSLRLAGGSYNEQFF.

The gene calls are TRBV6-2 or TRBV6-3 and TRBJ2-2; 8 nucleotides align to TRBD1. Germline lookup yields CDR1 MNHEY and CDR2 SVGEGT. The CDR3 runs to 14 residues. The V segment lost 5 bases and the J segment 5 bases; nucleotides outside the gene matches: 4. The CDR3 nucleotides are TGTGCCAGCAGTCCCGGGACAGGAACCGGGGAGCTGTTTTTT. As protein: CASSPGTGTGELFF.

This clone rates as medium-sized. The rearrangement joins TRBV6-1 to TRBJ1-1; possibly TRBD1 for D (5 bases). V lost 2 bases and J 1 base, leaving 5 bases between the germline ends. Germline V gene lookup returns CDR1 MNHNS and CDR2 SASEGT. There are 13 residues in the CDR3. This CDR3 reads CASSETGNTEAFF. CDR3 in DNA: TGTGCCAGCAGTGAAACAGGGAACACTGAAGCTTTCTTT.

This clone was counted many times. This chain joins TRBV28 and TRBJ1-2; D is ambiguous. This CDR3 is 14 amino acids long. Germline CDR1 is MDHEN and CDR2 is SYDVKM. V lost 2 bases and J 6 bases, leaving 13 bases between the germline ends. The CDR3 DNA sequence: TGTGCCAGCAGTTTACCCCCGGGGTCCCATGGCTACACCTTC. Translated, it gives CASSLPPGSHGYTF.

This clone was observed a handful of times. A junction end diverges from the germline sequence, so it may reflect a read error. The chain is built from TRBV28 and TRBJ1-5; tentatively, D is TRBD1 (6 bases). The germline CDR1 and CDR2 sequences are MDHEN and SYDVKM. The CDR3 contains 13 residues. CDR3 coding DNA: TGTGCCAGCAGTTCGGGACACAATCAGCCCCAACATTTT. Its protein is CASSSGHNQPQHF.

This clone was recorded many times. In nucleotides, the CDR3 is TGTGCCAGCTCACCTACAGGGGCCGCGGGTGGCTACACCTTC. Its translation: CASSPTGAAGGYTF. This chain links TRBV18 with TRBJ1-2, with 7 bases identical to TRBD1. CDR1 is KGHSH, CDR2 LQKENI, per germline. With 3 bases clipped from V and 7 bases from J, the junction kept 8 bases outside the gene matches. The CDR3 is made up of 14 amino acids.

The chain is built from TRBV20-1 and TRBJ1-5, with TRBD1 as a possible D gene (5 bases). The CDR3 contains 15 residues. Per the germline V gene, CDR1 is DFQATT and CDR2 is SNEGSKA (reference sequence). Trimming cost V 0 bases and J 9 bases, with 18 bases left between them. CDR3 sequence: CSAREAGGDSSPQHF. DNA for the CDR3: TGCAGTGCTAGAGAAGCCGGCGGGGACTCGTCGCCCCAGCATTTT.